This T cell receptor (beta chain) was sequenced in a study of T cells in Graves' hyperthyroidism and ophthalmopathy. What was amplified from RNA transcripts were TCR beta CDR3 regions. In the first-round RT-PCR of the TCR CDR3, the HTBI primer set was used. TCRdb called the multiplex PCR reads again in MiXCR, with one record for every CDR3 protein. The sample comprises 300,000 or so distinct CDR3 sequences, approximately 22% of which are singletons, and under 55% rests with the top ten. An absence of ophthalmopathy progression within 18 months meant stable Graves' hyperthyroidism. Not enrolled were patients with uncontrolled infection, other autoimmune disease, pregnancy or lactation. Trimming took off 1 base at V and 4 bases at J, with 16 bases between the two ends. Germline loops: CDR1 DFQATT, CDR2 SNEGSKA (reference sequence). The CDR3 covers 16 residues. This clonotype was seen only a few times.

V gene TRBV20-1 combines with J gene TRBJ2-2, with a possible D match to TRBD1 (6 bases). Sequenced input: blood. The clonotype comes from a woman aged 45-65 years with Graves' hyperthyroidism. The CDR3 sequence is CSARGRTEPITGELFF. CDR3 DNA sequence: TGCAGTGCTAGAGGTCGGACAGAACCCATCACCGGGGAGCTGTTTTTT.